This T cell receptor (beta chain) was retrieved from a study of blood T cells in healthy people across ages (dated by TCRdb to between 2015 and 2017). For the wider study: In model experiments, roughly one uniquely barcoded TCR beta cDNA molecule per two T cells was captured by template switching. Using deep sequencing normalized with unique cDNA molecular identifiers, the study measured how TCR beta repertoire diversity changes with age. The donors were split into four age groups: young (average about 15 years), middle-aged (about 40), aged (more than 60) and long-lived (approximately 80). To avoid experimental bias, donors of different ages were distributed randomly across sequencing lanes. The study analyzed two additional independent replicas of 1 million unique cDNA reads from the same blood draw for two donors, one aged 18 to 29 and one aged 80 or older. General conclusions and limits of the study: Because profiling used bulk unsorted PBMCs, naive and antigen-experienced compartments could not be compared conclusively. As age increased, observed TCR beta diversity per million T cells dropped in a roughly linear way, and a significant reduction was already evident by age around 41. The percentage of naive T cells measured by flow cytometry correlated strongly with observed TCR beta diversity. Because the CMV infection status of the donors was unknown, age-related changes in expanded clonotypes may potentially have been confounded. Compared with the aged group, the long-lived group had more naive CD4+ T cells, fewer expanded clones and increased TCR diversity, suggesting age selection. Estimates of total diversity from one million sequenced T cells were regarded as lower bounds and underestimates.

This clonotype showed up just a few times. Its antigen specificity is not known. There are no base qualities to consult, and no much larger clone falls within one base. The library was built by means of 5' RACE. The instrument was an Illumina HiSeq 2500. A second PCR of roughly 7 to 12 cycles was performed with a sample-barcoded 5' primer and a J-beta primer mix. Each TCR beta cDNA molecule received a unique molecular identifier from a template-switch 5' adaptor carrying 12 random nucleotides. Each sample yielded at least 3 million CDR3-containing paired-end reads. First-strand cDNA was synthesized from all RNA with the Mint cDNA synthesis kit, primed by a TRBC-specific oligonucleotide. Following uracil-DNA glycosylase treatment, all cDNA underwent a first 18-cycle PCR with the universal primers M1SS and BC2_uni_R. Regarding the original processing steps: Each sample was normalized by randomly selecting 1 million high-quality reads, each carrying a distinct molecular identifier. Instead of being binned into consensus sequences, reads with shared molecular identifiers were discarded. MiTCR, with a Q25 quality threshold and the strictest error-elimination algorithm, was used for CDR3 identification, clonotype clustering and error correction. Lower-bound total TCR beta diversity was estimated with a nonparametric unseen species model using Euler transformation. Through fastp at Q25 and MiXCR, TCRdb rebuilt clones from the public reads, retaining in-frame beta chains. Under each unique CDR3 protein, matching rows form one entry showing the most common genes and DNA. These V and J calls derive from TCRdb rather than the authors' analysis. This sample lists some 1.4 million distinct CDR3 sequences; approximately 38% were detected once. The ten most abundant clones make up 7.9% of the sample.

Looking up the germline V gene (reference sequence) yields CDR1 DFQATT and CDR2 SNEGSKA. The CDR3 runs 15 residues from the cysteine to the phenylalanine. Of the read, only the CDR3 DNA is kept; its 45 bases are in frame from base 1. Trimming costs V 1 base and J 4 bases, and their ends lie 17 bases apart. The roughly 42 donors, aged 6 to 90 years, were systemically healthy Caucasian individuals from Russia. Each donor gave about 11 milliliters of peripheral blood, drawn into EDTA-treated Vacutainer tubes. PBMCs were isolated by Ficoll-Paque density-gradient centrifugation, with at least 7 million obtained per sample. Trizol reagent was used to extract total RNA from PBMCs, with at least 5.5 micrograms per sample. For every donor, flow cytometry on a PBMC aliquot measured the percentage of naive CD45RAhigh/CD27high T cells.

The TCR was taken from a young woman in good health. The V and J segments used are TRBV20-1 and TRBJ2-7, and perhaps TRBD1 as D gene, on 7 matching bases. Specimen: blood. The nucleotide sequence is given as TGCAGTGCTAGAGCAATGGGCAGGGGGAGGTACGAGCAGTACTTC. Its translation reads: CSARAMGRGRYEQYF.